These 10 T cell receptor beta chains share one sample of origin, sequenced in a study of blood T cell repertoires in COVID-19. Clones were sequenced by immunoSEQ multiplex PCR, and TCRdb holds only the in-frame ones, with some missing. This table holds about 52,000 clones, just under 90% found once. The sample taken for sequencing was peripheral blood. These receptor sequences come from a man older than 75 with active or convalescent COVID-19.

The rearrangement joins TRBV6-5 to TRBJ2-7, with D tentatively TRBD1 (5 bases). The CDR3 loop spans 13 amino acids. CDR1 is MNHEY and CDR2 is SVGAGI in the germline V gene. Trimming took off 2 bases at V and 1 base at J, with 6 bases between the two ends. The DNA of the CDR3 is TGTGCCAGCAGTTACCCAGGGTCCTACGAGCAGTACTTC. It is translated as CASSYPGSYEQYF.

The J gene is TRBJ1-6, the V gene TRBV5-8; possible D gene TRBD1, 6 bases. The CDR3 extends over 15 amino acids. Germline values: CDR1 SGHTS, CDR2 YDEGEE. The germline V and J ends were trimmed by 6 bases and 7 bases, with 17 bases remaining between them. CDR3 in DNA: TGTGCCAGCATCCAAGGGGGAGGGAGGAATTCACCCCTCCACTTT. This encodes CASIQGGGRNSPLHF.

The rearrangement joins TRBV11-1 to TRBJ2-7; tentatively, D is TRBD1 (6 bases). The CDR3 contains 12 residues. The germline gives CDR1 SGHAT, CDR2 FQDESV (reference sequence). V was shortened by 5 bases and J by 7 bases, with 12 bases between the two germline ends. CDR3: CASSVNRVEQYF. As DNA, the CDR3 is TGTGCCAGCAGCGTCAACAGGGTTGAGCAGTACTTC.

The sample holds one count of this clone. This chain connects TRBV10-3 to TRBJ1-3; possible D gene TRBD1, 5 bases. The germline gives CDR1 ENHRY, CDR2 SYGVKD. The CDR3 covers 14 residues. Trimming left V 2 bases short and J 4 bases short, with 9 bases between. The CDR3 region is CAISEGARGNTIYF. CDR3 nucleotide sequence: TGTGCCATCAGTGAGGGGGCGAGGGGAAACACCATATATTTT.

This chain links TRBV5-4 with TRBJ2-1; possibly TRBD2 for D (6 bases). The germline V and J ends were trimmed by 2 bases and 0 bases, with 9 bases remaining between them. Germline V lookup: CDR1 SGHNT, CDR2 YYREEE (reference sequence). CDR3 length equals 15 residues. The CDR3 region has the DNA TGTGCCAGCAGCTTTGGGCGGGGCTCCTACAATGAGCAGTTCTTC. Amino acid sequence: CASSFGRGSYNEQFF.

This clone was seen only once. This chain uses TRBV5-1 with TRBJ1-1; no clear D gene. V gave up 1 base and J gave up 2 bases, with 6 bases separating them. This CDR3 comprises 13 residues. Per the germline V gene, CDR1 is SGHRS and CDR2 is YFSETQ. The CDR3 coding sequence is TGCGCCAGCAGCTTGCTACTAAACACTGAAGCTTTCTTT. Its translation: CASSLLLNTEAFF.

This chain links TRBV6-5 with TRBJ2-7, with 9 bases matching TRBD2. Germline CDR1 and CDR2: MNHEY and SVGAGI. Germline trimming cut 8 bases from V and 6 bases from J; bases unmatched to any gene: 11. This CDR3 has 14 amino acids. DNA for the CDR3: TGTGCCAGCCCGAAGGTGGCGGGGGGGGCCGAGCAGTACTTC. Protein product: CASPKVAGGAEQYF.

The chain recombines TRBV5-1 with TRBJ2-1, with D possibly TRBD2 on 6 matching bases. The CDR3 runs 14 residues. V was cut by 4 bases and J by 8 bases, with 16 bases left in between. Per the germline V gene, CDR1 is SGHRS and CDR2 is YFSETQ. CDR3 nucleotide sequence: TGCGCCAGCAGCCGGGATGGGGGGTTGGATGAGCAGTTCTTC. This translates into CASSRDGGLDEQFF.

This chain joins TRBV6-4 and TRBJ2-3; the D gene is possibly TRBD2 (7 bases). The germline V gene has CDR1 MRHNA and CDR2 SNTAGT. The V end lost 4 bases, the J end lost 4 bases, and 21 bases lay between the germline ends. The length of the CDR3 is 17 residues. The CDR3 spells CASSVGGARDGSDTQYF. In DNA, the CDR3 is TGTGCCAGCAGTGTGGGGGGGGCCCGCGATGGCTCAGATACGCAGTATTTT.

This chain connects TRBV28 to TRBJ1-1; 7 nucleotides agree with TRBD1. Germline lookup yields CDR1 MDHEN and CDR2 SYDVKM. V trimming: 7 bases; J trimming: 7 bases; junction bases outside the gene matches: 9. The CDR3 is 13 residues long. CDR3 coding DNA: TGTGCCAGCATGAAGGGGGCCACCCATGAAGCTTTCTTT. Translated, it gives CASMKGATHEAFF.